A single T cell receptor (beta chain) is shown here with its context. Its antigen remains unknown. The sample belongs to a study of cytomegalovirus exposure and HLA in healthy donors. Study as a whole: Among several hundred genotyped donors, about 83% fell in the Caucasian-associated ancestry cluster.

General study points: It was likely that a cluster of highly shared sequence variants was a sequencing artifact.

PCR involved 60 Vbeta and 13 Jbeta primers. Using immunoSEQ multiplex PCR, the repertoire was profiled, and TCRdb retains in-frame clones only, with some absent. The sample records about 140,000 clones, 82% being singletons. V was clipped by 6 bases and J by 1 base, with 13 bases between them. Germline V gives CDR1 MNHNS, CDR2 SASEGT. This CDR3 is built from 15 residues. Sequencing was carried out using PBMCs. The rearrangement uses TRBV6-1 and TRBJ1-5, with TRBD1 as a possible D gene (6 bases). The sequence came from a man aged 18 to 30 in good health and CMV-seropositive. The CDR3 DNA reads as TGTGCCAGCAGACCACAGGGTATCAGCAATCAGCCCCAGCATTTT. Translated: CASRPQGISNQPQHF.